This T cell receptor beta chain stems from a study of beta chain features in type 1 diabetes. CD45RO/CCR7/CD25/CD127/CD95/CD27 sorting isolated CD4+ naive, central memory, regulatory and stem cell-like memory cells. J lost 3 bases, V lost 8 bases, and 4 bases had no gene match. The CDR3 loop spans 13 amino acids. CDR1 MDHEN and CDR2 SYDVKM come from the germline V gene. General study results and limits: Shorter TCRB CDR3s, moderately but significantly so, marked every one of the four CD4+ subsets in Type 1 diabetes patients. Because the template was cDNA, high-expressing cells might be over-represented. Comparison showed that naive, central memory and Treg TCRB repertoires appeared more similar among patients than among healthy donors.

Sequenced material consisted of expressed TCRB transcripts (all of the isolated RNA was reverse transcribed). Several million reads was the average for naive, central memory and regulatory T cell samples. Sequencing used immunoSEQ multiplex PCR; TCRdb keeps in-frame clones, though not all of them. The repertoire holds hundreds of thousands of clones, roughly 13% seen once, with less than 0.04% in the top ten. Comment on this clone: Its antigen remains unknown.

The specimen sequenced was naive CD4+ T cells from blood. The chain carries TRBV28 and TRBJ1-5; 7 bases map to TRBD1. This TCR derives from a man in his late teens or twenties with type 1 diabetes. CDR3 loop: CASDRVDNQPQHF. CDR3 sequence (DNA): TGTGCCAGCGACAGGGTCGACAATCAGCCCCAGCATTTT.